What follows describes a single T cell receptor beta chain. Its antigen is still unknown. Tagging with unique molecular identifiers was a feature of the TCR beta cDNA libraries. The T cell input of about 1 to 10 million gave 400,000 to 500,000 cDNA molecules. TCRdb ran MiXCR on the PCR reads and lists one entry per CDR3 protein. The sample contains roughly 580,000 distinct CDR3 sequences, about 44% of which appear only once. Germline loops: CDR1 SGHDT, CDR2 YYEEEE. CDR3 size: 14 residues. V lost 4 bases to trimming and J lost 4 bases, with 15 bases between them. The data derive from a study of post-analysis software for immune sequencing data. Study findings and constraints: A handful of TRBV segments were more frequent in patients than controls; TRBV5-6, TRBV5-1 and TRBV20-1 belonged to this group. The study found significantly lower normalized Chao1 diversity in multiple sclerosis patients than in controls. Samples prepared in the same batch strongly co-clustered by F measure.

This TCR was recovered from a girl between 5 and 17 years old with multiple sclerosis. The chain is built from TRBV5-6 and TRBJ2-7; TRBD2 might be the D (6 bases). The sequenced material came from blood. The CDR3 spells CASSQYRGLYEQYF. CDR3 bases: TGTGCCAGCAGCCAATACCGGGGGTTGTACGAGCAGTACTTC.